A single T cell receptor (beta chain) is shown here with its context. Its antigen is not identified. V lost 10 bases, J lost 7 bases, and 12 bases stayed unmatched. CDR1 PRHDT and CDR2 FYEKMQ come from the germline V gene (reference sequence). The CDR3 totals 14 residues. The source of the sample is a study of shared clonotypes between healthy human individuals. About the study: Each donor's CD8 memory used one plate, CD8 naive two, each CD4 subset three. Overall study results and limits: Blood alone was sampled, and tissue repertoires likely differ.

Sequencing was performed with immunoSEQ multiplex PCR; in TCRdb, only in-frame clones are kept and a portion is missing. Here the sample spans about 1,800,000 clones, roughly 95% being singletons. It was CD45RO-negative cells, positively selected for CCR7, that made up naive CD8 cells, with terminally differentiated effector memory CD45RA+ cells excluded. Healthy HIV-negative adults with no recent acute infections or vaccinations were recruited as donors. This TCR derives from a man between 18 and 29 years old in good health. This chain uses TRBV13 with TRBJ2-7, with TRBD2 matching 11 bases. Input material: naive CD8+ T cells sorted from blood. The CDR3 coding sequence is TGTGCCATCCTGGTGGGGCTAGCGGGAGGAGAGCAGTACTTC. Its protein is CAILVGLAGGEQYF.